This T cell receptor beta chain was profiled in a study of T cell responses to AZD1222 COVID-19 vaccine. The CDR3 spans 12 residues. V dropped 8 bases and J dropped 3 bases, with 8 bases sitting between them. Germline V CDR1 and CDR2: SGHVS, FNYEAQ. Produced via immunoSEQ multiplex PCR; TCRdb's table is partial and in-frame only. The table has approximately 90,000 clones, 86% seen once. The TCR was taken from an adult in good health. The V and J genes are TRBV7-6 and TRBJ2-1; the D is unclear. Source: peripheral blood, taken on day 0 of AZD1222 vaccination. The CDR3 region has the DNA TGTGCCAGCTCGGGTGGCTACAATGAGCAGTTCTTC. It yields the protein CASSGGYNEQFF.